Listed below are T cell receptor beta chains from one sample, sequenced in a study of identical twins. TCRdb used MiXCR to reprocess the 5' RACE reads, holding one entry per CDR3 protein. The sample yields 450,000 or so distinct CDR3 sequences, approximately 25% seen once. This sample also appeared in a second study, on T cells expressing NK-cell markers.

The sequencing sample was made of CD4+ T cells sorted from blood. The receptors stem from a woman aged 18-30 years in good health. Each CDR3 is given with its conserved first and last residue. Each record gives: CDR3 length, D gene, V gene, clone size, J gene, CDR3 DNA, CDR3 protein. A D gene is named only where the DNA matches it firmly. Some rows mark clone size as missing; the rest say once, few, many or name a class of expanded clone.

cdr3_length: 11
d_call: NA
v_call: TRBV29-1
clone_size: few
j_call: TRBJ2-1
cdr3_nt: TGCAGCGGAGGACACTACAATGAGCAGTTCTTC
cdr3_aa: CSGGHYNEQFF

cdr3_length: 18
d_call: TRBD2
v_call: TRBV11-2
clone_size: few
j_call: TRBJ2-2
cdr3_nt: TGTGCCAGCAGCCCGCTGGAAATAGCGGGGATGAACACCGGGGAGCTGTTTTTT
cdr3_aa: CASSPLEIAGMNTGELFF

cdr3_length: 13
d_call: TRBD1
v_call: TRBV5-1
clone_size: NA
j_call: TRBJ1-1
cdr3_nt: TGCGCCAGCAAGGACAGGGTGTCCACTGAAGCTTTCTTT
cdr3_aa: CASKDRVSTEAFF

cdr3_length: 14
d_call: NA
v_call: TRBV6-1
clone_size: few
j_call: TRBJ1-2
cdr3_nt: TGTGCCAGCAGTGAAGCGACAGGCCACTATGGCTACACCTTC
cdr3_aa: CASSEATGHYGYTF

cdr3_length: 15
d_call: NA
v_call: TRBV7-8
clone_size: few
j_call: TRBJ2-3
cdr3_nt: TGTGCCAGCAGCTTATCCTGGGGGCACACGGATACGCAGTATTTT
cdr3_aa: CASSLSWGHTDTQYF

cdr3_length: 14
d_call: TRBD2
v_call: TRBV2
clone_size: NA
j_call: TRBJ2-7
cdr3_nt: TGTGCCAGCATAGCGGGAGGGGGCTACTACGAGCAGTACTTC
cdr3_aa: CASIAGGGYYEQYF

cdr3_length: 14
d_call: TRBD2
v_call: TRBV29-1
clone_size: NA
j_call: TRBJ2-3
cdr3_nt: TGCAGCCTCAGACTAGCGGGGCGGCCGGATACGCAGTATTTT
cdr3_aa: CSLRLAGRPDTQYF

cdr3_length: 14
d_call: NA
v_call: TRBV7-6
clone_size: NA
j_call: TRBJ2-1
cdr3_nt: TGTGCCAGCAGCTTAGATTTAAGTTACAATGAGCAGTTCTTC
cdr3_aa: CASSLDLSYNEQFF

cdr3_length: 13
d_call: NA
v_call: TRBV6-1
clone_size: few
j_call: TRBJ2-2
cdr3_nt: TGTGCCAGCTACTGGGTAAACACCGGGGAGCTGTTTTTT
cdr3_aa: CASYWVNTGELFF

cdr3_length: 12
d_call: NA
v_call: TRBV5-1
clone_size: NA
j_call: TRBJ1-1
cdr3_nt: TGCGCCAGCAGCGCCGAGGTCACTGAAGCTTTCTTT
cdr3_aa: CASSAEVTEAFF